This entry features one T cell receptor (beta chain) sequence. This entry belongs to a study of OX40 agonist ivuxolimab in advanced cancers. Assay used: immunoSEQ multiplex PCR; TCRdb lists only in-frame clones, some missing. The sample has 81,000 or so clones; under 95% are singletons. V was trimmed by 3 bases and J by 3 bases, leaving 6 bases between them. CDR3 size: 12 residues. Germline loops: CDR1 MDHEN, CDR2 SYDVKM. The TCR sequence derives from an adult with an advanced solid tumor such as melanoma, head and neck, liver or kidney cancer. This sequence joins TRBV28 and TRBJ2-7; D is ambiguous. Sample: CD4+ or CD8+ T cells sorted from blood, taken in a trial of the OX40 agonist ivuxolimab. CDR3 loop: CASSFIDYEQYF. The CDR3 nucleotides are TGTGCCAGCAGTTTTATAGACTACGAGCAGTACTTC.